Below, 24 T cell receptor beta chains from the same sample are listed, as sequenced in a study of blood T cell repertoires in COVID-19. Only in-frame clones appear in the TCRdb table, and some are missing; sequencing was by immunoSEQ multiplex PCR. This table has over 200,000 clones, about 87% appearing once. Input material: peripheral blood. These receptors originate from a man aged 25 to 45 with COVID-19, enrolled during active disease.

The DNA for the CDR3 is TGTGCCAGCAGTTTAAGCAGCGGGGGATCCTACGAGCAGTACTTC. Translation gives CASSLSSGGSYEQYF. The V call is TRBV27, the J call TRBJ2-7; 8 bases map to TRBD2. CDR3 length equals 15 residues. The ends lost 2 bases at V and 1 base at J; junction bases unmatched: 4. The germline V gene encodes CDR1 MNHEY and CDR2 SMNVEV (reference sequence).

This clone has only a few counts. The V call is TRBV3-1 (or the pseudogene TRBV3-2), the J call TRBJ2-2, with 7 positions matching TRBD1. V trimming: 4 bases; J trimming: 5 bases; junction bases outside the gene matches: 4. This CDR3 is built from 14 residues. Per germline, CDR1 LGHDT and CDR2 YNNKEL (reference sequence). The CDR3 here is CASSRDRVTGELFF. For the CDR3, the DNA is TGTGCCAGCAGCCGAGACAGGGTGACCGGGGAGCTGTTTTTT.

The chain couples TRBV29-1 to TRBJ1-1; 9 bases are shared with TRBD1. The V segment lost 6 bases and the J segment 4 bases; nucleotides outside the gene matches: 9. CDR3 length: 14 residues. In germline, CDR1 is SQVTM, CDR2 ANQGSEA. The CDR3 reads CSVTPGQGTTEAFF. In DNA form, the CDR3 reads TGCAGCGTCACGCCGGGACAGGGTACCACTGAAGCTTTCTTT. Looking up the rest from reference TRBV29-1 and TRBJ1-1 gives the full variable domain: SAVISQKPSRDICQRGTSLTIQCQVDSQVTMMFWYRQQPGQSLTLIATANQGSEATYESGFVIDKFPISRPNLTFSTLTVSNMSPEDSSIYLCSVTPGQGTTEAFFGQGTRLTVV.

V and J are TRBV7-2 and TRBJ2-1; TRBD2 is a possible D gene (5 bases). CDR1 SGHTA and CDR2 FQGNSA come from the germline V gene. Trimming removed 2 bases at V and 8 bases at J, with 16 bases between. This CDR3 spans 15 amino acids. CDR3 DNA sequence: TGTGCCAGCAGCTTACTAGCCCGAAGAGGCTATGAGCAGTTCTTC. This gives the protein CASSLLARRGYEQFF.

The rearrangement links TRBV5-1 to TRBJ2-1; the match to TRBD2 covers 7 bases. J was trimmed by 8 bases and V by 4 bases; bases with no gene match: 3. Per germline, CDR1 SGHRS and CDR2 YFSETQ. The CDR3 is made up of 12 amino acids. The CDR3 DNA reads as TGCGCCAGCAGCCCCACTAGCGATGAGCAGTTCTTC. It translates to CASSPTSDEQFF.

The V gene is TRBV7-2, the J gene TRBJ1-2; 7 positions match TRBD1. In germline, CDR1 is SGHTA, CDR2 FQGNSA. V lost 0 bases, J lost 8 bases, and 15 bases stayed unmatched. The CDR3 is made up of 17 amino acids. The CDR3 protein is CASSLAVRRQGKQGYTF. The CDR3 DNA is TGTGCCAGCAGCTTAGCGGTGAGGCGACAGGGAAAGCAGGGCTACACCTTC.

The rearrangement links TRBV6-5 to TRBJ2-7; tentative D call: TRBD1 (6 bases). Germline V gene lookup returns CDR1 MNHEY and CDR2 SVGAGI. The CDR3 length is 13 residues. The V end lost 5 bases, the J end lost 7 bases, and 15 bases lay between the germline ends. In DNA, the CDR3 is TGTGCCAGCAGTCGACTACAGGGAGCTGAGCAGTACTTC. Encoded protein: CASSRLQGAEQYF.

This clone occurred once. The chain combines TRBV12-3 or TRBV12-4 with TRBJ2-5; D is perhaps TRBD1 (6 bases). This CDR3 is built from 13 residues. V was clipped by 5 bases and J by 4 bases, with 11 bases between them. CDR3 coding DNA: TGTGCCAGCAGTGACGGGACACGAGAGACCCAGTACTTC. Translating gives CASSDGTRETQYF.

The CDR3 here is CASSPTGSGGPWEQYF. DNA for the CDR3: TGCGCCAGCAGCCCCACGGGCAGCGGGGGGCCGTGGGAGCAGTACTTC. The V gene is TRBV5-1, the J gene TRBJ2-7; 9 bases align to TRBD2. The CDR3 contains 16 residues. The junction had 15 bases not matched to a gene; V was cut back by 4 bases and J by 7 bases. The germline V gene encodes CDR1 SGHRS and CDR2 YFSETQ.

This chain links TRBV2 with TRBJ1-3; D is perhaps TRBD1 (6 bases). Trimming took off 11 bases at V and 6 bases at J, with 14 bases between the two ends. Germline lookup yields CDR1 SNHLY and CDR2 FYNNEI. This CDR3 comprises 12 residues. CDR3: CALIRGPNTIYF. The CDR3 bases are TGTGCCCTGATCAGGGGCCCAAACACCATATATTTT.

This chain joins TRBV18 and TRBJ1-5; D unclear. Trimming shortened V by 1 base and J by 1 base, and 14 bases separated the two germline ends. The CDR3 sequence is 17 residues long. Germline V CDR1 and CDR2: KGHSH, LQKENI. The CDR3 DNA follows: TGTGCCAGCTCACCACTACCAGTGGCGGTAAGCAATCAGCCCCAGCATTTT. It yields the protein CASSPLPVAVSNQPQHF. Full variable domain (outside the CDR3, taken from reference TRBV18 and TRBJ1-5): NAGVMQNPRHLVRRRGQEARLRCSPMKGHSHVYWYRQLPEEGLKFMVYLQKENIIDESGMPKERFSAEFPKEGPSILRIQQVVRGDSAAYFCASSPLPVAVSNQPQHFGDGTRLSIL.

The V and J genes are TRBV12-3 or TRBV12-4 and TRBJ1-2; 9 positions match TRBD1. V lost 8 bases to trimming and J lost 8 bases; unmatched junction nucleotides: 6. The CDR3 is made up of 12 amino acids. The CDR3 DNA is TGTGCCAGCCTAGACAGGGGGAACGGCTACACCTTC. Residues: CASLDRGNGYTF.

The chain joins TRBV7-9 to TRBJ1-5, with 8 bases that match TRBD1. CDR1 SEHNR and CDR2 FQNEAQ come from the germline V gene (reference sequence). The CDR3 is made up of 18 amino acids. V trimming: 5 bases; J trimming: 6 bases; junction bases outside the gene matches: 18. Written as DNA, the CDR3 is TGTGCCAGCAGCCCCGGGGGGCAGGGGGCGCGATTGGGTCAGCCCCAGCATTTT. It specifies CASSPGGQGARLGQPQHF.

The chain is built from TRBV6-6 and TRBJ2-3; TRBD1 matches 12 bases. CDR1 MNHNY and CDR2 SVGAGI come from the germline V gene (reference sequence). There are 15 residues in the CDR3. V trimming: 5 bases; J trimming: 3 bases; junction bases outside the gene matches: 3. This CDR3 is CASSTGQGATDTQYF. The CDR3 DNA reads as TGTGCCAGCAGTACGGGACAGGGGGCTACAGATACGCAGTATTTT.

The CDR3 region has the DNA TGTGCCAGCAGCCAAGAAACAACGGACAGGGAAGCTTTCTTT. This translates into CASSQETTDREAFF. The chain has TRBV3-1 (or the pseudogene TRBV3-2) and TRBJ1-1; 7 bases map to TRBD1. Germline V gene sequence: CDR1 LGHDT, CDR2 YNNKEL (reference sequence). The CDR3 has 14 residues. Trimming removed 0 bases from V and 8 bases from J; junction bases left unmatched: 6.

This chain links TRBV5-1 with TRBJ2-5, with 7 nucleotides matching TRBD2. The V gene end was trimmed by 1 base and the J gene end by 3 bases; junction bases not matched to a gene: 6. Germline-derived CDR1 and CDR2 are SGHRS and YFSETQ. The CDR3 is 15 amino acids. The CDR3 sequence is CASSLFKGLKETQYF. CDR3 nucleotides: TGCGCCAGCAGCTTGTTTAAGGGACTAAAAGAGACCCAGTACTTC.

The chain links TRBV28 to TRBJ1-4; possibly TRBD1 for D (5 bases). Germline values: CDR1 MDHEN, CDR2 SYDVKM. The V and J ends lost 2 bases and 0 bases respectively, with 10 bases between them. The CDR3 has 16 amino acids. The CDR3: CASSLRGSATNEKLFF. For the CDR3, the DNA is TGTGCCAGCAGTTTACGGGGGAGTGCAACTAATGAAAAACTGTTTTTT.

The J gene is TRBJ1-1, the V gene TRBV5-6; 8 bases are a match to TRBD1. Germline assignment: CDR1 SGHDT and CDR2 YYEEEE. The CDR3 loop spans 15 amino acids. J was trimmed by 0 bases and V by 4 bases; bases with no gene match: 5. The CDR3 region has the DNA TGTGCCAGCAGCACGCGACAGGGGATGAACACTGAAGCTTTCTTT. Residues: CASSTRQGMNTEAFF.

V and J are TRBV7-9 and TRBJ1-4, with 10 bases aligning to TRBD1. After removal of 5 bases from V and 6 bases from J, the junction contained 6 bases not matched to a gene. Germline CDR1 reads SEHNR; CDR2 reads FQNEAQ (reference sequence). The CDR3 length is 15 residues. CDR3: CASSTGTGVYEKLFF. The CDR3 DNA is TGTGCCAGCAGCACCGGGACAGGGGTTTATGAAAAACTGTTTTTT. Full variable domain (remainder filled in from reference TRBV7-9 and TRBJ1-4): DTGVSQNPRHKITKRGQNVTFRCDPISEHNRLYWYRQTLGQGPEFLTYFQNEAQLEKSRLLSDRFSAERPKGSFSTLEIQRTEQGDSAMYLCASSTGTGVYEKLFFGSGTQLSVL.

The CDR3 protein is CATSRVGQRRALDTEAFF. The CDR3 nucleotides are TGTGCCACCAGCAGAGTCGGACAGCGCCGAGCCTTGGACACTGAAGCTTTCTTT. V is TRBV15 and J is TRBJ1-1; D may be TRBD1 (6 bases). The ends were cut back, 1 base at V and 3 bases at J, with 21 bases in the middle. This CDR3 is 18 amino acids long. Germline values: CDR1 LNHNV, CDR2 YYDKDF (reference sequence).

This clone was found many times. The V gene is TRBV6-1, the J gene TRBJ2-5; 9 bases map to TRBD1. J was trimmed by 5 bases and V by 1 base; bases with no gene match: 5. Germline V lookup: CDR1 MNHNS, CDR2 SASEGT. The CDR3 has 15 residues. CDR3: CASSEVTGGGETQYF. CDR3 sequence (DNA): TGTGCCAGCAGTGAAGTCACAGGGGGCGGGGAGACCCAGTACTTC.

The rearrangement joins TRBV5-4 to TRBJ2-7; a possible D gene is TRBD2 (6 bases). Trimming removed 3 bases at V and 0 bases at J, with 16 bases between. Germline CDR1 reads SGHNT; CDR2 reads YYREEE (reference sequence). CDR3 length: 16 amino acids. The CDR3 is CASSSARREVSYEQYF. The CDR3 coding sequence is TGTGCCAGCAGCTCGGCTAGGCGGGAAGTCTCCTACGAGCAGTACTTC.

The V call is TRBV7-2, the J call TRBJ2-5; TRBD2 matches 9 bases. The CDR3 sequence is 15 residues long. J lost 4 bases, V lost 6 bases, and 9 bases had no gene match. Germline V lookup: CDR1 SGHTA, CDR2 FQGNSA. For the CDR3, the DNA is TGTGCCAGCAGTGCCGCGGGTAGCGGGAGAGAGACCCAGTACTTC. Its protein product is CASSAAGSGRETQYF.

In its sample, this clone was seen once. The chain has TRBV19 and TRBJ2-1; 10 bases are a match to TRBD1. V trimming: 5 bases; J trimming: 2 bases; junction bases outside the gene matches: 15. The length of the CDR3 is 19 residues. The germline V gene encodes CDR1 LNHDA and CDR2 SQIVND (reference sequence). CDR3 amino acids: CASSDPGQGTYGTYNEQFF. CDR3 bases: TGTGCCAGTAGTGACCCGGGACAGGGGACGTACGGGACCTACAATGAGCAGTTCTTC.